This entry describes one TCR beta chain. This record belongs to a study of blood T cell repertoires in COVID-19. Assay: immunoSEQ multiplex PCR; the TCRdb copy retains only in-frame clones and omits some. The table includes hundreds of thousands of clones, more than 75% detected once. The specimen sequenced was peripheral blood. The TCR sequence derives from a man between 35 and 55 years old with acute or convalescent COVID-19.

CDR3 amino acids: CASSQARSTSGYTF. In nucleotides, the CDR3 is TGTGCCAGCAGCCAAGCCCGATCTACTTCTGGCTACACCTTC. This rearrangement joins TRBV3-1 (or the pseudogene TRBV3-2) to TRBJ1-2; D gene unclear. Trimming cost V 1 base and J 7 bases, with 13 bases left between them. The CDR3 loop spans 14 amino acids. The germline V gene has CDR1 LGHDT and CDR2 YNNKEL (reference sequence).